This T cell receptor (beta chain) was recorded in a study of CD8 T cells in ankylosing spondylitis. TCRdb used MiXCR to reprocess the 5' RACE reads, holding one entry per CDR3 protein. The table includes under 200,000 distinct CDR3 sequences, 9.8% detected once. The V gene end was trimmed by 2 bases and the J gene end by 6 bases; junction bases not matched to a gene: 6. CDR1 and CDR2 from the germline V gene are LNHNV and YYDKDF (reference sequence). The CDR3 runs 14 residues. This clonotype was found a few times. V is TRBV15 and J is TRBJ1-1; 7 bases are shared with TRBD1. Sample: blood, either unsorted or a sorted T cell fraction (not recorded which). The sequence was obtained from a female donor with ankylosing spondylitis or in good health (not recorded which). CDR3 region: CATSRRQGISEAFF. The DNA for the CDR3 is TGTGCCACCAGCAGACGACAGGGAATTTCTGAAGCTTTCTTT.